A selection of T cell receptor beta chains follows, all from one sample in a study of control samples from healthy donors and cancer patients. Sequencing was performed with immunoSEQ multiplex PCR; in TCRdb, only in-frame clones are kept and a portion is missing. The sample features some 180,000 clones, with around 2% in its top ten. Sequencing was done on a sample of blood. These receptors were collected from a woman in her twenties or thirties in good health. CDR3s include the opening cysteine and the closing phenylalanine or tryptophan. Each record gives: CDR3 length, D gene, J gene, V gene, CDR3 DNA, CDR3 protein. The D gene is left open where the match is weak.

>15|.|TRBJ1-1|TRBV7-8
TGTGCCAGCAGCTTCCTGGACGGAGCGAACACTGAAGCTTTCTTT
CASSFLDGANTEAFF
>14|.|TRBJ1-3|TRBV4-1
TGCGCCAGCAGCCAAGGACAGACTGGAAACACCATATATTTT
CASSQGQTGNTIYF
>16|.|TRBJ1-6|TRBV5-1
TGCGCCAGCAGCTTGGAGGCCCGGGGATCAACTTCACCCCTCCACTTT
CASSLEARGSTSPLHF
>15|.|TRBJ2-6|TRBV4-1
TGCGCCAGCAGCCAAGGAGCCCTTAAAGGCGACGTCCTGACTTTC
CASSQGALKGDVLTF
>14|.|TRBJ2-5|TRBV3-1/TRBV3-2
TGTGCCAGCAGCCAATCCACAGGGCCCGAGACCCAGTACTTC
CASSQSTGPETQYF
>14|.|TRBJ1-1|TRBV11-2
TGTGCCAGCAGCACAATTACAGGGTACACTGAAGCTTTCTTT
CASSTITGYTEAFF
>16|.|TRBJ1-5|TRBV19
TGTGCCAGTAGTTCCCGAACGGGGGTCAGCAATCAGCCCCAGCATTTT
CASSSRTGVSNQPQHF
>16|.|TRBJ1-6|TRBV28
TGTGCCAGCAGTTTGCTACACAGGCAATATAATTCACCCCTCCACTTT
CASSLLHRQYNSPLHF
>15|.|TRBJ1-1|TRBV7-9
TGTGCCAAAAAGGACAGTACTGGCCGGGGTACTGAAGCTTTCTTT
CAKKDSTGRGTEAFF
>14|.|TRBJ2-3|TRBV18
TGTGCCAGCTCACCCGAGTTTGGCACAGATACGCAGTATTTT
CASSPEFGTDTQYF
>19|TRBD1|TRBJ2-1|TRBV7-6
TGTGCCAGCAGCTTGGTCTCCCGGGACAGAGGTCGATCCTACAATGAGCAGTTCTTC
CASSLVSRDRGRSYNEQFF
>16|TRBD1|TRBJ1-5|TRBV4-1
TGCGCCAGCAGCCTAGATACAGGGGCGCGCAATCAGCCCCAGCATTTT
CASSLDTGARNQPQHF
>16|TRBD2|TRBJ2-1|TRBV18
TGTGCCAGCTCACTCTCGGGACTAGCGGGGACGGATGAGCAGTTCTTC
CASSLSGLAGTDEQFF
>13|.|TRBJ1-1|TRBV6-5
TGTGCCAGCAGTTACGACAGAAACACTGAAGCTTTCTTT
CASSYDRNTEAFF
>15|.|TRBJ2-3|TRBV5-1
TGCGCCAGCAGCTTGTGGGGGACTAGCACAGATACGCAGTATTTT
CASSLWGTSTDTQYF
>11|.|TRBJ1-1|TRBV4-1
TGCGCCAGCAGCCAGGATAATCGAGCTTTCTTT
CASSQDNRAFF
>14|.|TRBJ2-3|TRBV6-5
TGTGCCAGCAGTCTACTCGGGGTGGGAGATACGCAGTATTTT
CASSLLGVGDTQYF
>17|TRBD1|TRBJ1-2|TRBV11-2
TGTGCCAGCAGCTTAGTGTTTAGGACAGGGGACGCCTATGGCTACACCTTC
CASSLVFRTGDAYGYTF
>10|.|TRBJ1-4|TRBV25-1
TGTGCCAGCGGTAATGAAAAACTGTTTTTT
CASGNEKLFF
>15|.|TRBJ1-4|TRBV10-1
TGCGCCAGCAGTGAACGGAGGGGCGTCGGGGAAAAACTGTTTTTT
CASSERRGVGEKLFF
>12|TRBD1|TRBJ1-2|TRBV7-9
TGTGCCAGCTCAGGGGGAAACTATGGCTACACCTTC
CASSGGNYGYTF
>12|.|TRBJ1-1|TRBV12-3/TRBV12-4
TGTGCCAGCAGGCGGGACAACACTGAAGCTTTCTTT
CASRRDNTEAFF
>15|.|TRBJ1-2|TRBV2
TGTGCCAGCAGTCCCTCGCGACCCAGGGGAGGTGGCTACACCTTC
CASSPSRPRGGGYTF
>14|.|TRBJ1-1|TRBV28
TGTGCCAGCAGTTTTCTAGCAGATTACACTGAAGCTTTCTTT
CASSFLADYTEAFF
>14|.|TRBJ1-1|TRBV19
TGTGCCAGTAGCGAGACAGTGATGAACACTGAAGCTTTCTTT
CASSETVMNTEAFF
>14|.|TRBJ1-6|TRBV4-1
TGCGCCAGCAGCCAAGTAGTGGGGGGTTCACCCCTCCACTTT
CASSQVVGGSPLHF
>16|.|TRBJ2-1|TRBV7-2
TGTGCCAGCAGCCCACCCCCCGGACGGGGAGGAGATGAGCAGTTCTTC
CASSPPPGRGGDEQFF
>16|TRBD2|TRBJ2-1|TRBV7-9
TGTGCCAGCACCAAGGGGTCGCGGGGGGCCTCCAATGAGCAGTTCTTC
CASTKGSRGASNEQFF
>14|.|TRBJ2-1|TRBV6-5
TGTGCCAGCAGTTCCAGACAGTACTACAATGAGCAGTTCTTC
CASSSRQYYNEQFF
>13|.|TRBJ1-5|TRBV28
TGTGCCAGCAGTTTAGGGTCCGGGTTGGCCCAGCATTTT
CASSLGSGLAQHF
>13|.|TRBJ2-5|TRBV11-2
TGTGCCAGCAGCTTTACAGACCAAGAGACCCAGTACTTC
CASSFTDQETQYF
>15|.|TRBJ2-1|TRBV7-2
TGTGCCAGCAGCTCACAGCCAGTCTCCTACAATGAGCAGTTCTTC
CASSSQPVSYNEQFF
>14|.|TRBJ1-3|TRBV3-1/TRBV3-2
TGTGCCAGCAGCCATTGGACGCCTGGAAACACCATATATTTT
CASSHWTPGNTIYF
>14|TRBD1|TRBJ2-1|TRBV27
TGTGCCAGCAGTTTAGACAGGGGAGGAAATGAGCAGTTCTTC
CASSLDRGGNEQFF
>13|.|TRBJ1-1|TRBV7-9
TGTGCCAGCAGCATGGACAAGAACACTGAAGCTTTCTTT
CASSMDKNTEAFF
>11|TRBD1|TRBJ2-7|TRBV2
TGTGCCAGCACGACAGGGAACGAGCAGTACTTC
CASTTGNEQYF
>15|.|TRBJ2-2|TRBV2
TGTGCCAGCCCAAAGACAGCTCCGAACACCGGGGAGCTGTTTTTT
CASPKTAPNTGELFF
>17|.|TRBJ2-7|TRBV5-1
TGCGCCAGCAGCTTACCTCTGGCAGGAGCCTCGAGCTACGAGCAGTACTTC
CASSLPLAGASSYEQYF
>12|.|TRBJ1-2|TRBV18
TGTGCCAGCTCCAAGCCCCCGGATGGCTACACCTTC
CASSKPPDGYTF
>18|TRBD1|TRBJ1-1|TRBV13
TGTGCCAGCAGCTTAGAAGGGACAGGGGCCCCGAAGAACACTGAAGCTTTCTTT
CASSLEGTGAPKNTEAFF
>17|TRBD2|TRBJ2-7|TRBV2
TGTGCCAGCAGTCCGAGACGGAGGACTAGCGGTTCCTACGAGCAGTACTTC
CASSPRRRTSGSYEQYF
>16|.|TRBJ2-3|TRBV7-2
TGTGCCAGCAGCCCGCTAATAACGGGGGATGGGACGACGCAGTATTTT
CASSPLITGDGTTQYF
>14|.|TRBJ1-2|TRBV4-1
TGCGCCAGCAGCCAAGATGGGGCAGTTGGCGGCTACACCTTC
CASSQDGAVGGYTF
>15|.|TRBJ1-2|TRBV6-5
TGTGCCAGCAGTTACTCAGGGGGGTGGAACTATGGCTACACCTTC
CASSYSGGWNYGYTF
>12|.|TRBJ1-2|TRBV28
TGTGCCAGCAGGTCATTAGTTTCGGGCTACACCTTC
CASRSLVSGYTF
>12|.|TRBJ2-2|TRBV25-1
TGTGCCAGCAGAATAGGCTCCGGGGAGCTGTTTTTT
CASRIGSGELFF
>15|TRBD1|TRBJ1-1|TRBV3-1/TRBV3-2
TGTGCCAGCAGCCAATCAAGGCCAACAGGGGGAGGCACTTTCTTT
CASSQSRPTGGGTFF
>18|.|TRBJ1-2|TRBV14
TGTGCCAGCAGCCAAGAACCCCCAGGAGGAGGACCGAACTATGGCTACACCTTC
CASSQEPPGGGPNYGYTF
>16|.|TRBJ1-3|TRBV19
TGTGCCAGTAGTATAGATCTGCCAGGTGAAGGAAACACCATATATTTT
CASSIDLPGEGNTIYF
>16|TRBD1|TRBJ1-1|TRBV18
TGTGCCAGCTCACCGGGACAGGGTGTAATGAACACTGAAGCTTTCTTT
CASSPGQGVMNTEAFF
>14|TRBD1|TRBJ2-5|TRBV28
TGTGCCAGCAGTTTACAGGGGGCGTCACAGACCCAGTACTTC
CASSLQGASQTQYF
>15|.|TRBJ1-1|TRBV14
TGTGCCAGCAGCCAGCCCCGGACAATGAACACTGAAGCTTTCTTT
CASSQPRTMNTEAFF
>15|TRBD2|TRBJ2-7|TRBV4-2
TGTGCCAGCAGCCAAGGATCTAGCGGGGGCTACGAGCAGTACTTC
CASSQGSSGGYEQYF
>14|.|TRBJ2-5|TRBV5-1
TGCGCCAGCAGCTTGGGTAGGGGTTTGGAGACCCAGTACTTC
CASSLGRGLETQYF
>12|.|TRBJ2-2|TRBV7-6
TGTGCCAGCAGCCCGATTCCCGGGGAGCTGTTTTTT
CASSPIPGELFF
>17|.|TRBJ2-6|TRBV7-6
TGTGCCAGCAGCTTAGAGGGGGGGAACTCTGGGGCCAACGTCCTGACTTTC
CASSLEGGNSGANVLTF
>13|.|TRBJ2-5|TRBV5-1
TGCGCCAGCAGCCTTGACTCTCGGGAGACCCAGTACTTC
CASSLDSRETQYF
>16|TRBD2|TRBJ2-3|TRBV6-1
TGTGCCAGCAGTAAAGGACTAGCGGGGGGCACAGATACGCAGTATTTT
CASSKGLAGGTDTQYF